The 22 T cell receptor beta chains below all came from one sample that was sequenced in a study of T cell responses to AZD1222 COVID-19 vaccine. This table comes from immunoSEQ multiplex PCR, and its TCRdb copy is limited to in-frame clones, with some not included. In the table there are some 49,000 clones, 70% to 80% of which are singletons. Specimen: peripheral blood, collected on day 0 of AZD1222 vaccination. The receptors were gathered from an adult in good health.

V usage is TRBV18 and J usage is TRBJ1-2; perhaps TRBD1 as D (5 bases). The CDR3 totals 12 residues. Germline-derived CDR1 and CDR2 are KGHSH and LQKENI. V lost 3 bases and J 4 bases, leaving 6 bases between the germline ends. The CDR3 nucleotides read TGTGCCAGCTCACCGGGGGGCTATGGCTACACCTTC. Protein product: CASSPGGYGYTF.

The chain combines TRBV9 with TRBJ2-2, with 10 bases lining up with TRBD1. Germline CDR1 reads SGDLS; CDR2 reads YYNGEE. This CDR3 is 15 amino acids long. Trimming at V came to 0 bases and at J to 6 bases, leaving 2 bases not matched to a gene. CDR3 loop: CASSVEGTGAGELFF. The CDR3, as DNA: TGTGCCAGCAGCGTAGAAGGGACAGGGGCCGGGGAGCTGTTTTTT.

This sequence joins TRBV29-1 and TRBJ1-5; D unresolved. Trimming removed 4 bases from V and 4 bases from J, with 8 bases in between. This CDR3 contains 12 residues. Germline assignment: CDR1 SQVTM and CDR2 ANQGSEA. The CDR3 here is CSVGADNQPQHF. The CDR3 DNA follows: TGCAGCGTTGGGGCAGATAATCAGCCCCAGCATTTT.

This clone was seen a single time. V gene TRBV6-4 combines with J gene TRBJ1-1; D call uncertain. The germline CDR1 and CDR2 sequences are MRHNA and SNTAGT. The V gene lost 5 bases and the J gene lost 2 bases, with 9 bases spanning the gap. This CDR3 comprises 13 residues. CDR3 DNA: TGTGCCAGCAGTTCGGACGGAAACACTGAAGCTTTCTTT. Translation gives CASSSDGNTEAFF.

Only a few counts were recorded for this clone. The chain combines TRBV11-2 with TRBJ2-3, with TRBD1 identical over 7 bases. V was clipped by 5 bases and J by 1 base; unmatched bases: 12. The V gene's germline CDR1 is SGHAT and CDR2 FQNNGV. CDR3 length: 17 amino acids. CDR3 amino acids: CASSQYEGALGTDTQYF. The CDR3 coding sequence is TGTGCCAGCAGCCAATACGAGGGGGCATTGGGCACAGATACGCAGTATTTT.

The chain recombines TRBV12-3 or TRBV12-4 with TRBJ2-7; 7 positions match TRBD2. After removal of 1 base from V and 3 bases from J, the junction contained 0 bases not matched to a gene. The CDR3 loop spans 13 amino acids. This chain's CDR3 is CASSLGEGYEQYF. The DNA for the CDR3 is TGTGCCAGCAGTTTAGGGGAGGGCTACGAGCAGTACTTC.

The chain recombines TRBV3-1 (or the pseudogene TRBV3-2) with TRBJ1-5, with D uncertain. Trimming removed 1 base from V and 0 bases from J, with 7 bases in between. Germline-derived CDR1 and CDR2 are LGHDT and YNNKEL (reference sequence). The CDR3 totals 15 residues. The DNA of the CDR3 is TGTGCCAGCAGCCAAGCCGGCAATAGCAATCAGCCCCAGCATTTT. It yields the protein CASSQAGNSNQPQHF.

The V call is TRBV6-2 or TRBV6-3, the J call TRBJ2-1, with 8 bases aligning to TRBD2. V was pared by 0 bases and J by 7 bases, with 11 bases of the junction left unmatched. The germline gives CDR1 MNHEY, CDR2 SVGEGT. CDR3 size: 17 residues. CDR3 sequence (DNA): TGTGCCAGCAGTTACTCGAGACACGGGGGGGAAAGGAATGAGCAGTTCTTC. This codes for CASSYSRHGGERNEQFF.

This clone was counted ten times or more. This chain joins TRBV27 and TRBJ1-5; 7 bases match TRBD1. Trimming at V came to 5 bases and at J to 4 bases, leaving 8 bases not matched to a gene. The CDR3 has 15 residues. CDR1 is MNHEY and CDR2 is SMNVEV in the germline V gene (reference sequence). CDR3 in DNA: TGTGCCAGCAGTCAACAGGGGCTAGGGAATCAGCCCCAGCATTTT. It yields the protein CASSQQGLGNQPQHF.

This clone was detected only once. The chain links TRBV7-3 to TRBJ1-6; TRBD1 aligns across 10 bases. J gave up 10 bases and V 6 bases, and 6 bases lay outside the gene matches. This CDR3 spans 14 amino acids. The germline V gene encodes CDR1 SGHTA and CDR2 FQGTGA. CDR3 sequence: CASSRQGAGSPLHF. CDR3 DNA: TGTGCCAGCAGTAGACAGGGGGCAGGATCACCCCTCCACTTT.

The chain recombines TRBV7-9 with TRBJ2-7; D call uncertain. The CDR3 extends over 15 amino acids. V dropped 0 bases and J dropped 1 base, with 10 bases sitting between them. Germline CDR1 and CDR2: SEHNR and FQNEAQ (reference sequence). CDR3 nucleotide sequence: TGTGCCAGCAGCTTAGCCGTGGGAAATTCCTACGAGCAGTACTTC. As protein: CASSLAVGNSYEQYF.

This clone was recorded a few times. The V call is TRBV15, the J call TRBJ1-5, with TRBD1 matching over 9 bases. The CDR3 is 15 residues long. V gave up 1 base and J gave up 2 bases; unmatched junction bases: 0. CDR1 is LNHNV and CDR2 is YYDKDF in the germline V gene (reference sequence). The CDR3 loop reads CATSRGTGGNQPQHF. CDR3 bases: TGTGCCACCAGCAGAGGGACAGGGGGCAATCAGCCCCAGCATTTT.

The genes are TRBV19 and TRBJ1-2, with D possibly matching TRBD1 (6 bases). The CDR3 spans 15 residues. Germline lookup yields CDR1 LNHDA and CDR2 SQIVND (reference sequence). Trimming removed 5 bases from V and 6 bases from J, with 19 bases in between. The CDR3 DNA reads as TGTGCCAGTAGTCCCACATCAGGGGTCCGGGATGGCTACACCTTC. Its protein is CASSPTSGVRDGYTF.

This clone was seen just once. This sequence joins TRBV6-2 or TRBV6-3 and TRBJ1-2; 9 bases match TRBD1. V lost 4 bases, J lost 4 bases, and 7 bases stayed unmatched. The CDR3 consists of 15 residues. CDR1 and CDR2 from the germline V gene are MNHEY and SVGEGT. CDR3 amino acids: CASSSPGQGSYGYTF. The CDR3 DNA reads TGTGCCAGCAGTTCGCCGGGACAGGGCAGCTATGGCTACACCTTC.

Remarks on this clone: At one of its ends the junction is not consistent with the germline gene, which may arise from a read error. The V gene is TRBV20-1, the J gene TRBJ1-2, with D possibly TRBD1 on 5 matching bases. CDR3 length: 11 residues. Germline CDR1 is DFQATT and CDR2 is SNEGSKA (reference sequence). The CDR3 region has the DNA TGCAGTGCCAGAGGGGCCCTCAACTTCACCTTC. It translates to CSARGALNFTF.

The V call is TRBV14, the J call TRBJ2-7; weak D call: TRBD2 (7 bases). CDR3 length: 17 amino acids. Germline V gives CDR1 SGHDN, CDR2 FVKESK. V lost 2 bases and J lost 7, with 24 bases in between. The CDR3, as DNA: TGTGCCAGCAGCCAACCGACCCCGAGGGGGGGAACCGGTGAGCAGTACTTC. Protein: CASSQPTPRGGTGEQYF.

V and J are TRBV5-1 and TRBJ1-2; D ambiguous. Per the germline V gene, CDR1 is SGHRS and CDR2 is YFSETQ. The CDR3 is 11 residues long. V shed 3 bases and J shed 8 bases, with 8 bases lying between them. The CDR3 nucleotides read TGCGCCAGCAGCTCCCCGGGCGGCTACACCTTC. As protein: CASSSPGGYTF.

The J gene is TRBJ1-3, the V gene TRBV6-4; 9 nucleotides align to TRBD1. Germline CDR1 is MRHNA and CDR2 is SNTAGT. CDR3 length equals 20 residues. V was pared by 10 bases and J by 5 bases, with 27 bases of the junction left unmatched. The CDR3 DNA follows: TGTGCCATCCCGCCACTTCGGGTAGACAGGGGGAAAAGACAAAGAAACACCATATATTTT. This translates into CAIPPLRVDRGKRQRNTIYF.

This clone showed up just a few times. CDR3 nucleotides: TGTGCCAGCAGCCAGACCTCCGGGCCCTGGGGGTCTGAAGCTTTCTTT. This gives the protein CASSQTSGPWGSEAFF. This chain uses TRBV14 with TRBJ1-1, with D perhaps TRBD1 (5 bases). CDR3 length: 16 amino acids. The V and J ends lost 3 bases and 6 bases respectively, with 20 bases between them. The V gene's germline CDR1 is SGHDN and CDR2 FVKESK.

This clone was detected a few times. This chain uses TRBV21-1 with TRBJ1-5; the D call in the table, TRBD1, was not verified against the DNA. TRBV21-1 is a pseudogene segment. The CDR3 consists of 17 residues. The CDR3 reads CASSKVRGKTEVQPQHF. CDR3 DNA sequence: TGTGCCAGCAGCAAAGTTAGGGGCAAAACAGAAGTTCAGCCCCAGCATTTT.

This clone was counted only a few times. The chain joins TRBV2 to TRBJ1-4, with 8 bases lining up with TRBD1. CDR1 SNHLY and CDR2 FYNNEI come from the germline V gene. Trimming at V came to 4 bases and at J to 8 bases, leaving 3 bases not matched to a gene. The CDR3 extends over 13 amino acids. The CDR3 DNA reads TGTGCCAGCAGTGCTGGACAGGGAGAAAAACTGTTTTTT. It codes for CASSAGQGEKLFF.

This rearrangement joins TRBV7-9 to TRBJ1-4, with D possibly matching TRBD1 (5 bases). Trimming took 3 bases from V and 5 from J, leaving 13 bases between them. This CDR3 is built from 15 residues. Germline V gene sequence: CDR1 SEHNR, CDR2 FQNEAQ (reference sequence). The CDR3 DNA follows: TGTGCCAGCAGCTTTTTAGGGACGGAAAATGAAAAACTGTTTTTT. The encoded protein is CASSFLGTENEKLFF.